Each of the 15 T cell receptor beta chains below was sequenced from the same sample in a study of T cell repertoires in cytomegalovirus infection. Using its own MiXCR run on the reads, TCRdb lists one record per CDR3 protein. This table holds approximately 700,000 distinct CDR3 sequences, less than 40% found once. Sequencing was carried out using PBMCs. These receptors were collected from a human donor in good health (CMV status not recorded). Some clones in this sample may be carry-over from other donors' samples.

This sequence joins TRBV15 and TRBJ1-1; D is unresolved. CDR3 length: 14 amino acids. The germline CDR1 and CDR2 sequences are LNHNV and YYDKDF (reference sequence). With 1 base removed from V and 9 bases from J, the gap between germline ends came to 15 bases. The CDR3 reads CATSRVVGDFKAFF. CDR3 nucleotide sequence: TGTGCCACCAGCAGAGTCGTTGGGGATTTTAAAGCTTTCTTT.

The gene calls are TRBV30 and TRBJ1-4, with D uncertain. The V gene lost 0 bases and the J gene lost 5 bases, with 7 bases spanning the gap. Germline V gene lookup returns CDR1 GTSNPN and CDR2 SVGIG (reference sequence). This CDR3 spans 13 amino acids. This chain's CDR3 is CAWSVQSNEKLFF. In DNA form, the CDR3 reads TGTGCCTGGAGTGTACAATCGAATGAAAAACTGTTTTTT.

J is TRBJ1-6 and V is TRBV12-3 or TRBV12-4; D call uncertain. This CDR3 region has 13 residues. V dropped 6 bases and J dropped 8 bases, with 11 bases sitting between them. The CDR3 protein is CASRGFRDSPLHF. CDR3 in DNA: TGTGCCAGCAGGGGGTTTCGTGATTCACCCCTCCACTTT.

This chain joins TRBV20-1 and TRBJ2-5; D is perhaps TRBD2 (5 bases). Germline-derived CDR1 and CDR2 are DFQATT and SNEGSKA (reference sequence). V gave up 4 bases and J gave up 4 bases, with 16 bases separating them. The CDR3 covers 14 residues. CDR3 DNA sequence: TGCAGTGCTAAGCTCGGTGGGCTAGCAGAGACCCAGTACTTC. This gives the protein CSAKLGGLAETQYF.

This clonotype came up a few times. The chain is built from TRBV12-3 or TRBV12-4 and TRBJ2-7; weak D call: TRBD1 (6 bases). This CDR3 comprises 14 residues. Trimming shortened V by 7 bases and J by 7 bases, and 20 bases separated the two germline ends. Here the CDR3 reads CASKTPGTTGEQYF. CDR3 DNA sequence: TGTGCCAGCAAAACTCCAGGGACAACCGGGGAGCAGTACTTC.

Concerning this clonotype: The CDR3 carries no conserved terminal phenylalanine or tryptophan, so it likely arises from a read error. The chain uses TRBV27 and TRBJ1-5, with D uncertain. From germline, CDR1 is MNHEY and CDR2 SMNVEV (reference sequence). The CDR3 sequence is 14 residues long. Trimming removed 0 bases from V and 4 bases from J, with 7 bases in between. Written as DNA, the CDR3 is TGTGCCAGCAGTTTATCCCGCAAGAATCAGCCCCAGCATTGT. It is translated as CASSLSRKNQPQHC.

This clonotype appeared a few times. The chain is built from TRBV27 and TRBJ2-6; 8 bases fit TRBD1. The germline gives CDR1 MNHEY, CDR2 SMNVEV (reference sequence). The CDR3 has 16 residues. Trimming took 5 bases from V and 2 from J; bases not matched to a gene: 5. The DNA of the CDR3 is TGTGCCAGCAGTGGTAGACAGGGGCCTGGGGCCAACGTCCTGACTTTC. This sequence encodes CASSGRQGPGANVLTF.

J is TRBJ1-3 and V is TRBV30; D is unclear. Trimming removed 5 bases at V and 4 bases at J, with 12 bases between. The CDR3 consists of 13 residues. CDR1 GTSNPN and CDR2 SVGIG come from the germline V gene (reference sequence). The CDR3 coding sequence is TGTGCCTGGGCCGCCTCGGGGGGAAACACCATATATTTT. This codes for CAWAASGGNTIYF.

This clonotype occurred many times. The gene calls are TRBV7-6 and TRBJ1-2; D gene uncertain. In germline, CDR1 is SGHVS, CDR2 FNYEAQ. The CDR3 totals 12 residues. The V end lost 1 base, the J end lost 8 bases, and 8 bases lay between the germline ends. This CDR3 is CASSLGDEGYTF. CDR3 nucleotide sequence: TGTGCCAGCAGCTTAGGTGATGAGGGCTACACCTTC.

The rearrangement links TRBV7-9 to TRBJ2-3; 12 positions agree with TRBD2. The CDR3 contains 17 residues. The germline gives CDR1 SEHNR, CDR2 FQNEAQ (reference sequence). The junction had 14 bases not matched to a gene; V was cut back by 5 bases and J by 8 bases. The CDR3: CASSQLGLAGGPGTQYF. The DNA of the CDR3 is TGTGCCAGCAGCCAACTCGGGCTAGCGGGAGGGCCAGGTACGCAGTATTTT.

This clonotype appeared a single time. This may arise from a read error, as a much more abundant clone is one base away. V usage is TRBV7-8 and J usage is TRBJ2-1; 7 nucleotides match TRBD2. The germline V gene has CDR1 SGHVS and CDR2 FQNEAQ. CDR3 length: 13 residues. The junction had 10 bases not matched to a gene; V was cut back by 5 bases and J by 12 bases. This chain's CDR3 is CASSVGGLAAQFF. The DNA for the CDR3 is TGTGCCAGCAGCGTAGGAGGGCTAGCGGCGCAGTTCTTC.

This clonotype turned up a few times. The genes are TRBV7-6 and TRBJ1-4; D possibly corresponds to TRBD1 (5 bases). V lost 5 bases to trimming and J lost 11 bases, with 9 bases between them. Germline assignment: CDR1 SGHVS and CDR2 FNYEAQ. The CDR3 spans 11 residues. CDR3 DNA sequence: TGTGCCAGCAGCCCAGGGCCGAAACTGTTTTTT. Its translation: CASSPGPKLFF.

In its sample, this clonotype was seen a few times. The rearrangement links TRBV12-5 to TRBJ2-1; maybe TRBD1 (6 bases). Germline V lookup: CDR1 LGHNT, CDR2 FRNRAP. V was cut by 1 base and J by 3 bases, with 10 bases left in between. This CDR3 spans 15 amino acids. The CDR3 sequence: CASGLDGQNYNEQFF. The CDR3 DNA sequence: TGTGCTAGTGGTTTGGATGGACAGAACTACAATGAGCAGTTCTTC.

This clonotype appeared a few times. The chain employs TRBV19 and TRBJ1-5; D is uncertain. Germline V lookup: CDR1 LNHDA, CDR2 SQIVND (reference sequence). V lost 4 bases to trimming and J lost 5 bases, with 9 bases between them. This CDR3 has 13 amino acids. The DNA of the CDR3 is TGTGCCAGTAGTACGGCAAGTGATCAGCCCCAGCATTTT. Amino acid sequence: CASSTASDQPQHF.

The V gene is TRBV5-1, the J gene TRBJ1-1; D gene uncertain. The CDR3 has 13 amino acids. Looked up from germline, CDR1 is SGHRS and CDR2 is YFSETQ. V dropped 1 base and J dropped 6 bases, with 10 bases sitting between them. For the CDR3, the DNA is TGCGCCAGCAGCTTGAGAGGCGGGCCTGAAGCTTTCTTT. Residues: CASSLRGGPEAFF.